The clone carrying this T cell receptor beta chain was found many times. Its cognate antigen is unknown. Researchers prepared the TCRbeta library using unique molecular identifiers, the study reports. TCRdb used MiXCR to reprocess the PCR reads, holding one entry per CDR3 protein. The sample contains around 670,000 distinct CDR3 sequences, 10% to 15% of which appear only once. V dropped 4 bases and J dropped 2; count of bases not matched to a gene: 5. Germline lookup yields CDR1 SGHDT and CDR2 YYEEEE. The CDR3 runs 15 residues. This entry is derived from a study of T-cell reconstitution after alpha-beta-depleted transplantation in children. Study results and limitations: T-cell numbers and diversity, one year after transplant, stemmed largely from T cells that were newly produced. Several hundred expanded graft clones reportedly were the source of alpha-beta T cells about two months after transplant. It was surviving recipient T cells and thymic progenitors that gave some patients high TCRbeta diversity at day 60.

V gene TRBV5-6 combines with J gene TRBJ2-2; 7 bases fit TRBD1. This clonotype was sampled from a girl aged 2-10 years with congenital amegakaryocytic thrombocytopenia, due to receive a stem cell transplant. The sample in question was PBMCs, obtained before TCRalphabeta/CD19-depleted stem cell transplant. CDR3 nucleotide sequence: TGTGCCAGCAGCGACGACAGGGCTAACACCGGGGAGCTGTTTTTT. Its translation is CASSDDRANTGELFF.